Below, 7 T cell receptor beta chains from the same sample are listed, as sequenced in a study of PD-1 blockade in classical Hodgkin lymphoma. The assay was immunoSEQ multiplex PCR, and TCRdb's table has in-frame clones only and misses some. The table records more than 25,000 clones, 70% of them present only once. Brentuximab vedotin exposure varied among the patients, all of whom had relapsed after autologous stem cell transplantation. The sequences come from peripheral blood mononuclear cells (PBMCs), collected before the second cycle of nivolumab. All receptors derive from a human donor with classical Hodgkin lymphoma.

A few counts support this clone. The V call is TRBV6-5, the J call TRBJ2-1; 7 bases agree with TRBD2. With V trimmed by 0 bases and J by 10 bases, 9 bases remained unmatched. Germline-derived CDR1 and CDR2 are MNHEY and SVGAGI. The CDR3 loop spans 15 amino acids. CDR3 bases: TGTGCCAGCAGTTACTCTTGGGGGAGGGCCATGGAGCAGTTCTTC. It is translated as CASSYSWGRAMEQFF.

The chain couples TRBV30 to TRBJ2-2; D might be TRBD1 or TRBD2, each matching 5 bases. V lost 4 bases and J 7 bases, leaving 19 bases between the germline ends. Looked up from germline, CDR1 is GTSNPN and CDR2 is SVGIG (reference sequence). The CDR3 spans 15 residues. The CDR3 nucleotides are TGTGCCTGGAACACCGGGACCCGCATCGGCGGGGAGCTGTTTTTT. Encoded protein: CAWNTGTRIGGELFF.

In the case of this clone: This may stem from a read error, because a much larger clone lies one nucleotide away. The chain joins TRBV2 to TRBJ2-2; D is unclear. Trimming removed 9 bases from V and 3 bases from J, with 11 bases in between. Germline V gene sequence: CDR1 SNHLY, CDR2 FYNNEI. The CDR3 is made up of 13 amino acids. The CDR3 nucleotides are TGTGCCAGTTGTTTCGCGGACACCGGGGAGCTGTTTTTT. Translated: CASCFADTGELFF.

J is TRBJ1-1 and V is TRBV5-5, with TRBD1 identical over 8 bases. The CDR3 loop spans 15 amino acids. Per the germline V gene, CDR1 is SGHKS and CDR2 is YYEKEE (reference sequence). Unmatched junction bases numbered 10, after V lost 5 bases and J lost 4 bases. The CDR3 DNA follows: TGTGCCAGCAGAGAGAGACAGGGGAGAGGCACTGAAGCTTTCTTT. Translation: CASRERQGRGTEAFF.

This chain connects TRBV4-1 to TRBJ2-5, with D perhaps TRBD2 (7 bases). The CDR3 loop spans 14 amino acids. Germline V lookup: CDR1 MGHRA, CDR2 YSYEKL. Trimming shortened V by 5 bases and J by 8 bases, and 18 bases separated the two germline ends. The CDR3 loop reads CASSAQRDTATQYF. Written as DNA, the CDR3 is TGCGCCAGCAGCGCCCAGCGGGACACAGCAACCCAGTACTTC.

V gene TRBV28 combines with J gene TRBJ2-7; D is perhaps TRBD1 or TRBD2 (5 bases each). Trimming removed 1 base at V and 6 bases at J, with 7 bases between. The CDR3 runs to 12 residues. CDR1 is MDHEN, CDR2 SYDVKM, per germline. The CDR3 loop is CASSLSGREQYF. The CDR3 nucleotides read TGTGCCAGCAGTTTATCGGGACGCGAGCAGTACTTC.

This clone was counted a few times. The chain carries TRBV19 and TRBJ1-5; maybe TRBD1 (6 bases). The germline V gene encodes CDR1 LNHDA and CDR2 SQIVND (reference sequence). Trimming removed 8 bases from V and 2 bases from J, with 16 bases in between. The CDR3 extends over 15 amino acids. The CDR3 reads CASQRGVVGNQPQHF. CDR3 DNA sequence: TGTGCCAGTCAAAGGGGGGTAGTGGGCAATCAGCCCCAGCATTTT.